Listed below are T cell receptor beta chains from one sample, sequenced in a study of radiotherapy plus CTLA-4 blockade in lung cancer. The data were produced by immunoSEQ multiplex PCR, yet TCRdb's version contains in-frame clones alone and is incomplete. The sample lists around 32,000 clones, approximately 80% seen once, with approximately 23% in the top ten. Source: peripheral blood, taken from a patient treated with radiotherapy plus ipilimumab. These receptors were taken from a human donor with non-small cell lung cancer that progressed on radiotherapy plus ipilimumab. CDR3s leave out the opening cysteine and the closing phenylalanine or tryptophan.

V gene: TRBV7-9; CDR3 protein: ASSKGLAGVLDTDTQY
V gene: TRBV29-1; CDR3 protein: SALTGGWNIQY
V gene: TRBV5-1; CDR3 protein: ASSPGSRNTIY
V gene: TRBV5-1; CDR3 protein: ASSPSTGGSPYGYT
V gene: TRBV29-1; CDR3 protein: SVEWGPPSYEQY
V gene: TRBV7-8; CDR3 protein: ASSLVRTGTLNTEAF
V gene: TRBV4-3; CDR3 protein: ASSQEAGPGELF
V gene: TRBV6-5; CDR3 protein: ASSSPPPSYEQY
V gene: TRBV6-5; CDR3 protein: ASIVSGANTEAF
V gene: TRBV7-3; CDR3 protein: ASSSHRGGAEAF
V gene: TRBV6-1; CDR3 protein: ASTHPDKYQPQH
V gene: TRBV5-1; CDR3 protein: ASSLALGGEQF
V gene: TRBV18; CDR3 protein: ASSPPGTGGNEQF
V gene: TRBV18; CDR3 protein: ASSPTGSNEKLF
V gene: TRBV6-1; CDR3 protein: ASSEERYEQY
V gene: TRBV2; CDR3 protein: ASSEAPLLAGGLIDTGELF
V gene: TRBV4-3; CDR3 protein: ASSQEGQVLHGYT
V gene: TRBV15; CDR3 protein: ATSRGQGLSIETQY
V gene: TRBV7-2; CDR3 protein: ASSLDWNEQF
V gene: TRBV9; CDR3 protein: ASGAGDPPSSYNEQF
V gene: TRBV5-1; CDR3 protein: ASSLETPFGRQGDYNEQF
V gene: TRBV18; CDR3 protein: ASSPQGPSSYNEQF